One and the same sample provided the 30 T cell receptor beta chains below, sequenced in a study of blood T cell repertoires in COVID-19. Generated by immunoSEQ multiplex PCR, the TCRdb table keeps only in-frame clones and is missing some. Of about 340,000 clones listed, about 92% were seen once; the top ten hold approximately 18%. The sequenced sample consisted of PBMCs or T cells enriched from blood (not recorded which). The receptors were sampled from a woman in her thirties who had recovered from COVID-19.

The CDR3 reads CASRLLARKNIQYF. The CDR3 nucleotides are TGTGCAAGTCGCTTACTTGCCAGGAAAAACATTCAGTACTTC. The chain recombines TRBV12-2 with TRBJ2-4; whether TRBD1, the table's D call, matches the DNA was not checked. TRBV12-2 is labeled a pseudogene. The length of the CDR3 is 14 residues.

The rearrangement uses TRBV4-2 and TRBJ1-3; D is unresolved. Germline values: CDR1 LGHNA, CDR2 YNFKEQ. This CDR3 has 15 amino acids. V lost 4 bases to trimming and J lost 3 bases, with 13 bases between them. As DNA, the CDR3 is TGTGCCAGCAGCCCAACGGGGATAAATGGAAACACCATATATTTT. Its protein is CASSPTGINGNTIYF.

The rearrangement links TRBV3-1 (or the pseudogene TRBV3-2) to TRBJ1-1; 7 nucleotides match TRBD1. V was pared by 3 bases and J by 4 bases, with 2 bases of the junction left unmatched. Germline V gene data show CDR1 as LGHDT and CDR2 as YNNKEL (reference sequence). The CDR3 has 13 amino acids. This chain's CDR3 is CASSQTGTTEAFF. CDR3 in DNA: TGTGCCAGCAGCCAGACAGGGACCACTGAAGCTTTCTTT.

The chain recombines TRBV9 with TRBJ2-3; 8 bases agree with TRBD2. The CDR3 length is 15 residues. With V trimmed by 4 bases and J by 6 bases, 10 bases remained unmatched. Per the germline V gene, CDR1 is SGDLS and CDR2 is YYNGEE. The CDR3 DNA is TGTGCCAGCAGCCCCGGGGGGGCCCTCGGGGATACGCAGTATTTT. Protein product: CASSPGGALGDTQYF.

The J gene is TRBJ1-2, the V gene TRBV27; 11 bases map to TRBD1. The junction had 6 bases not matched to a gene; V was cut back by 5 bases and J by 7 bases. CDR1 is MNHEY and CDR2 is SMNVEV in the germline V gene (reference sequence). The CDR3 totals 14 residues. CDR3 bases: TGTGCCAGCAGTACCGGGACAGGGGGTGCTGGCTACACCTTC. Translating gives CASSTGTGGAGYTF.

V usage is TRBV27 and J usage is TRBJ2-1, with D maybe TRBD2 (6 bases). CDR1 MNHEY and CDR2 SMNVEV come from the germline V gene (reference sequence). The V end was cut by 2 bases, the J end by 9 bases, with 11 bases between. CDR3 size: 13 residues. The CDR3 region is CASSLGGGGEQFF. The CDR3 DNA sequence: TGTGCCAGCAGTTTAGGGGGAGGTGGTGAGCAGTTCTTC.

The chain recombines TRBV11-2 with TRBJ2-5; a weak D match, TRBD1 (7 bases). Germline CDR1 and CDR2: SGHAT and FQNNGV. This CDR3 has 15 residues. V lost 6 bases, J lost 0 bases, and 14 bases lay in between. The CDR3: CASRGGQRYQETQYF. The CDR3, as DNA: TGTGCCAGCAGGGGGGGACAGAGGTACCAAGAGACCCAGTACTTC. Full variable domain (remainder filled in from reference TRBV11-2 and TRBJ2-5): EAGVAQSPRYKIIEKRQSVAFWCNPISGHATLYWYQQILGQGPKLLIQFQNNGVVDDSQLPKDRFSAERLKGVDSTLKIQPAKLEDSAVYLCASRGGQRYQETQYFGPGTRLLVL.

The J gene is TRBJ1-1, the V gene TRBV5-4; D gene unclear. The V gene lost 0 bases and the J gene lost 0 bases, with 3 bases spanning the gap. The CDR3 loop spans 13 amino acids. Germline CDR1 reads SGHNT; CDR2 reads YYREEE (reference sequence). As DNA, the CDR3 is TGTGCCAGCAGCTTGGGAGTGAACACTGAAGCTTTCTTT. Amino acid sequence: CASSLGVNTEAFF.

V gene TRBV11-2 combines with J gene TRBJ2-2, with D possibly matching TRBD1 (5 bases). The CDR3 covers 17 residues. Trimming stripped 3 bases from V and 0 bases from J, with 14 bases between. Germline values: CDR1 SGHAT, CDR2 FQNNGV. The CDR3 coding sequence is TGTGCCAGCAGCTTTGGGTACAGGTTCGCGAACACCGGGGAGCTGTTTTTT. Protein product: CASSFGYRFANTGELFF.

The chain joins TRBV3-1 (or the pseudogene TRBV3-2) to TRBJ1-1; TRBD1 matches at 7 bases. The CDR3 is 14 residues long. With V trimmed by 4 bases and J by 1 base, 3 bases remained unmatched. The germline gives CDR1 LGHDT, CDR2 YNNKEL (reference sequence). In DNA, the CDR3 is TGTGCCAGCAGCCGAAGACAGGGGAACACTGAAGCTTTCTTT. The encoded protein is CASSRRQGNTEAFF.

About this clone: This specimen includes other DNA sequences encoding the same CDR3. The chain links TRBV19 to TRBJ2-2; a weak D match, TRBD1 (7 bases). From germline, CDR1 is LNHDA and CDR2 SQIVND (reference sequence). This CDR3 spans 15 amino acids. V was trimmed by 3 bases and J by 6 bases, leaving 14 bases between them. In DNA form, the CDR3 reads TGTGCCAGTAGTATTCGGGCAGGGGGGCCCGGGGAGCTGTTTTTT. Translating it yields CASSIRAGGPGELFF.

This sequence joins TRBV7-3 and TRBJ1-1, with a possible D match to TRBD1 (6 bases). Germline V gives CDR1 SGHTA, CDR2 FQGTGA. Trimming shortened V by 0 bases and J by 0 bases, and 20 bases separated the two germline ends. The CDR3 totals 19 residues. CDR3 region: CASSLTGVGQGLLNTEAFF. The CDR3 DNA follows: TGTGCCAGCAGCTTAACGGGGGTTGGGCAGGGGCTGTTGAACACTGAAGCTTTCTTT.

The rearrangement uses TRBV5-4 and TRBJ2-3, with TRBD1 as a possible D gene (6 bases). Trimming removed 5 bases from V and 6 bases from J, with 16 bases in between. CDR1 and CDR2 (germline): SGHNT, YYREEE (reference sequence). CDR3 length: 14 amino acids. The CDR3 sequence: CASSLYWGPDTQYF. As DNA, the CDR3 is TGTGCCAGCAGTCTCTATTGGGGGCCTGATACGCAGTATTTT.

V is TRBV7-9 and J is TRBJ2-1; the D is unclear. V was trimmed by 0 bases and J by 8 bases, leaving 8 bases between them. The CDR3 is made up of 13 amino acids. Germline-derived CDR1 and CDR2 are SEHNR and FQNEAQ (reference sequence). The CDR3 DNA sequence: TGTGCCAGCAGCTTAGCCGACTCTGATGAGCAGTTCTTC. Translating it yields CASSLADSDEQFF. Complete variable domain (other parts from reference TRBV7-9 and TRBJ2-1): DTGVSQNPRHKITKRGQNVTFRCDPISEHNRLYWYRQTLGQGPEFLTYFQNEAQLEKSRLLSDRFSAERPKGSFSTLEIQRTEQGDSAMYLCASSLADSDEQFFGPGTRLTVL.

V usage is TRBV5-5 and J usage is TRBJ1-5; D is unresolved. V was shortened by 0 bases and J by 0 bases, with 7 bases between the two germline ends. This CDR3 spans 15 amino acids. CDR1 is SGHKS and CDR2 is YYEKEE in the germline V gene (reference sequence). CDR3 DNA sequence: TGTGCCAGCAGCTTGGATTGGAGTAGCAATCAGCCCCAGCATTTT. Amino acids: CASSLDWSSNQPQHF.

This sequence joins TRBV6-5 and TRBJ2-7; TRBD2 might be the D (5 bases). CDR1 is MNHEY and CDR2 is SVGAGI in the germline V gene. This CDR3 has 13 residues. V lost 8 bases, J lost 8 bases, and 19 bases lay in between. The CDR3 bases are TGTGCCAGCGAAGAGGGCTTAGGCTCCCAGCAGTACTTC. This codes for CASEEGLGSQQYF.

V usage is TRBV28 and J usage is TRBJ1-5, with a weak D call TRBD1 (5 bases). Per the germline V gene, CDR1 is MDHEN and CDR2 is SYDVKM. The V end lost 3 bases, the J end lost 5 bases, and 11 bases lay between the germline ends. The CDR3 runs to 14 residues. The CDR3 DNA reads as TGTGCCAGCAGTTTGGGAGGGGAGCATCAGCCCCAGCATTTT. Protein: CASSLGGEHQPQHF. The full variable domain, in which reference TRBV28 and TRBJ1-5 provide the parts outside the CDR3, is DVKVTQSSRYLVKRTGEKVFLECVQDMDHENMFWYRQDPGLGLRLIYFSYDVKMKEKGDIPEGYSVSREKKERFSLILESASTNQTSMYLCASSLGGEHQPQHFGDGTRLSIL.

The rearrangement joins TRBV29-1 to TRBJ2-7, with D tentatively TRBD1 (5 bases). The germline V and J ends were trimmed by 3 bases and 1 base, with 10 bases remaining between them. The CDR3 has 13 amino acids. Germline values: CDR1 SQVTM, CDR2 ANQGSEA. DNA for the CDR3: TGCAGCGTTGAGACAGTGTTGTCCTACGAGCAGTACTTC. This translates into CSVETVLSYEQYF.

The genes are TRBV13 and TRBJ2-7; 7 bases line up with TRBD2. Germline V CDR1 and CDR2: PRHDT, FYEKMQ (reference sequence). There are 15 residues in the CDR3. Trimming cost V 4 bases and J 4 bases; bases outside gene matches: 10. The DNA for the CDR3 is TGTGCCAGCAGCTCCCTCTTGCTAGCGGCGTACGAGCAGTACTTC. Its translation: CASSSLLLAAYEQYF.

V is TRBV7-8 and J is TRBJ1-4, with D unresolved. Trimming removed 2 bases from V and 5 bases from J, with 9 bases in between. Germline V lookup: CDR1 SGHVS, CDR2 FQNEAQ. The CDR3 is 14 amino acids. The CDR3 is CASSLRGLNEKLFF. CDR3 sequence (DNA): TGTGCCAGCAGCTTACGAGGCCTAAATGAAAAACTGTTTTTT. Full variable domain (missing parts from reference TRBV7-8 and TRBJ1-4): GAGVSQSPRYKVAKRGQDVALRCDPISGHVSLFWYQQALGQGPEFLTYFQNEAQLDKSGLPSDRFFAERPEGSVSTLKIQRTQQEDSAVYLCASSLRGLNEKLFFGSGTQLSVL.

The chain combines TRBV19 with TRBJ1-5; maybe TRBD1 (5 bases). The CDR3 consists of 15 residues. CDR1 and CDR2 from the germline V gene are LNHDA and SQIVND (reference sequence). V lost 10 bases and J lost 5, with 21 bases in between. The CDR3 loop is CATKLRQGIDQPQHF. In nucleotides, the CDR3 is TGTGCCACCAAGCTTCGGCAGGGAATCGATCAGCCCCAGCATTTT.

This chain uses TRBV19 with TRBJ2-1; unclear D gene. The germline V gene encodes CDR1 LNHDA and CDR2 SQIVND (reference sequence). CDR3 length equals 13 residues. Trimming left V 6 bases short and J 3 bases short, with 9 bases between. DNA for the CDR3: TGTGCCAGTAGATTGGCGGACTACAATGAGCAGTTCTTC. Amino acids: CASRLADYNEQFF.

The V call is TRBV19, the J call TRBJ2-2, with 7 bases fitting TRBD1. The V gene's germline CDR1 is LNHDA and CDR2 SQIVND (reference sequence). Trimming at V came to 4 bases and at J to 1 base, leaving 6 bases not matched to a gene. The CDR3 is 16 amino acids. The chain's CDR3 is CASSNQAGGNTGELFF. The CDR3 region has the DNA TGTGCCAGTAGTAACCAGGCAGGGGGGAACACCGGGGAGCTGTTTTTT.

This clone was detected once. V gene TRBV9 combines with J gene TRBJ1-2; D is uncertain. Germline V gene sequence: CDR1 SGDLS, CDR2 YYNGEE. V was shortened by 2 bases and J by 0 bases, with 8 bases between the two germline ends. This CDR3 is built from 14 residues. The CDR3 here is CASSVALTNYGYTF. Written as DNA, the CDR3 is TGTGCCAGCAGCGTCGCACTGACTAACTATGGCTACACCTTC.

The chain carries TRBV30 and TRBJ1-1, with D possibly TRBD1 on 6 matching bases. V was cut by 4 bases and J by 6 bases, with 18 bases left in between. Germline lookup yields CDR1 GTSNPN and CDR2 SVGIG (reference sequence). This CDR3 has 14 residues. CDR3 sequence reads: CAWTTAGRGSEAFF. The CDR3 bases are TGTGCCTGGACGACAGCCGGGAGGGGGTCTGAAGCTTTCTTT.

The J gene is TRBJ2-3, the V gene TRBV7-2, with 8 nucleotides matching TRBD2. Germline V lookup: CDR1 SGHTA, CDR2 FQGNSA. CDR3 length: 16 amino acids. The junction had 7 bases not matched to a gene; V was cut back by 1 base and J by 4 bases. The DNA of the CDR3 is TGTGCCAGCAGCTTAGGGGTAGCGGGATACCCAGATACGCAGTATTTT. As protein: CASSLGVAGYPDTQYF.

The chain combines TRBV28 with TRBJ1-3; TRBD1 might be the D (5 bases). CDR1 MDHEN and CDR2 SYDVKM come from the germline V gene. Between the trimmed V and J ends, which lost 5 bases and 0 bases, there was a span of 11 bases. The CDR3 has 15 amino acids. The CDR3 nucleotides read TGTGCCAGCAGTCCCGGGGGGGTCTCTGGAAACACCATATATTTT. Its protein product is CASSPGGVSGNTIYF. The complete variable domain, with remaining parts taken from reference TRBV28 and TRBJ1-3, reads DVKVTQSSRYLVKRTGEKVFLECVQDMDHENMFWYRQDPGLGLRLIYFSYDVKMKEKGDIPEGYSVSREKKERFSLILESASTNQTSMYLCASSPGGVSGNTIYFGEGSWLTVV.

The rearrangement uses TRBV6-2 or TRBV6-3 and TRBJ1-5; TRBD1 might be the D (6 bases). V lost 2 bases and J 0 bases, leaving 14 bases between the germline ends. Germline V gene sequence: CDR1 MNHEY, CDR2 SVGEGT. The CDR3 covers 17 residues. CDR3 DNA sequence: TGTGCCAGCAGTTACGGGACACAGCAAAATAGCAATCAGCCCCAGCATTTT. This encodes CASSYGTQQNSNQPQHF.

CDR3 in amino acids: CASSYSISDNYGYTF. CDR3 coding DNA: TGTGCCAGCAGTTACTCGATTTCAGATAACTATGGCTACACCTTC. The chain employs TRBV6-5 and TRBJ1-2; D gene ambiguous. The germline V and J ends were trimmed by 0 bases and 1 base, with 9 bases remaining between them. Germline-derived CDR1 and CDR2 are MNHEY and SVGAGI. CDR3 length: 15 residues.

The gene calls are TRBV3-1 (or the pseudogene TRBV3-2) and TRBJ2-2, with 8 bases fitting TRBD2. This CDR3 is 15 amino acids long. The trim removed 5 bases at V and 7 bases at J, leaving 9 bases unmatched. The germline gives CDR1 LGHDT, CDR2 YNNKEL (reference sequence). CDR3 amino acids: CASSVRSGSGGELFF. The CDR3 coding sequence is TGTGCCAGCAGCGTTAGGAGCGGGAGCGGCGGGGAGCTGTTTTTT.